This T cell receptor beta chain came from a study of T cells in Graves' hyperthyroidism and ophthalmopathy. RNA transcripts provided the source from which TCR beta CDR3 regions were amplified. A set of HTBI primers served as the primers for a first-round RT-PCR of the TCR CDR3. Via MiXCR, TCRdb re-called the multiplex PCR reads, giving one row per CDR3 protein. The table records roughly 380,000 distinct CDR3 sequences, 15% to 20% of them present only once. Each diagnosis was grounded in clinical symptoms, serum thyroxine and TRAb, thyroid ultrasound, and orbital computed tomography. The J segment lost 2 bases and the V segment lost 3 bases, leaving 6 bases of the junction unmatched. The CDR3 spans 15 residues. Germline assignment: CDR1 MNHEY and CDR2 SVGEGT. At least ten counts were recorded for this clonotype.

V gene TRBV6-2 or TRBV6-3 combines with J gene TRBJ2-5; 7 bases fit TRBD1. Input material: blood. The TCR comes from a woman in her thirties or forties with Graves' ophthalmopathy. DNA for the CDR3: TGTGCCAGCAGTTATACGACAGGGCCGCAAGAGACCCAGTACTTC. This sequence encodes CASSYTTGPQETQYF.